This TCR beta chain was identified during a study of blood T cell repertoires in COVID-19. Study-wide context: The origin of the acute and convalescent COVID-19 samples was the United States, Italy and Spain. Nucleic acid was either cDNA or gDNA, and it came from T cells, B-cell-depleted T cells, or PBMCs.

Trimming pared 1 base from V and 6 bases from J, leaving 10 bases between. Germline V gene data show CDR1 as SGHDT and CDR2 as YYEEEE. CDR3 length equals 13 residues. In the original analysis: Using reference gene primer amplification, nucleated cell counts were estimated. The repertoire was sequenced with immunoSEQ multiplex PCR; TCRdb's copy has only in-frame clones and lacks some. V and J calls plus clone size are reproduced from that table; the DNA served to infer D and trimming. The sample carries roughly 150,000 clones, approximately 81% recorded once. This clone came up once. The clonotype was recovered from a woman aged 60 to 75 with COVID-19, enrolled during active disease. The chain is built from TRBV5-6 and TRBJ1-2, with D perhaps matching TRBD1 (5 bases). The specimen sequenced was peripheral blood. In DNA form, the CDR3 reads TGTGCCAGCAGCTTGAGACGGGGGGATGGCTACACCTTC. Protein product: CASSLRRGDGYTF.